These 27 T cell receptor beta chains originate from one sample sequenced in a study of T-cell memory formation after mild COVID-19. TCRdb redid the calling of the 5' RACE reads with MiXCR, one entry per CDR3 protein. The data show around 300,000 distinct CDR3 sequences, with about an eighth seen just once and 20% to 25% held by the top ten. The sequencing sample was made of PBMCs or a T cell subset sorted from them (not recorded which). These receptors were taken from a young man who had mild COVID-19 (a few samples of this study predate the infection). Cell type and time point are not known.

This clonotype was counted a few times. The rearrangement joins TRBV5-1 to TRBJ2-5, with 9 positions matching TRBD2. V shed 6 bases, J shed 5 bases, and the junction held 8 bases outside the gene matches. Germline-derived CDR1 and CDR2 are SGHRS and YFSETQ. The CDR3 contains 14 residues. The CDR3 reads CASKLAGPRETQYF. DNA of the CDR3: TGCGCCAGCAAGCTAGCGGGGCCCCGGGAGACCCAGTACTTC.

This clonotype was detected a few times. The chain joins TRBV4-3 to TRBJ2-7; 8 bases are shared with TRBD1. The V and J ends lost 0 bases and 4 bases, in that order; junction bases with no gene match: 8. Germline CDR1 is LGHNA and CDR2 is YSLEER. The CDR3 is made up of 16 amino acids. The CDR3 DNA follows: TGCGCCAGCAGCCAAGATGAGACAGGGGTCAGGTACGAGCAGTACTTC. Translated, it gives CASSQDETGVRYEQYF.

This clonotype was counted a few times. V and J are TRBV6-2 or TRBV6-3 and TRBJ1-1; 8 bases fit TRBD1. V lost 4 bases to trimming and J lost 4 bases; unmatched junction nucleotides: 11. The CDR3 is 16 amino acids. CDR1 and CDR2 from the germline V gene are MNHEY and SVGEGT. The CDR3 bases are TGTGCCAGCAGTTTGGGACAGGCGGTTTGGAGCACTGAAGCTTTCTTT. It codes for CASSLGQAVWSTEAFF.

A few counts support this clonotype. The chain couples TRBV6-6 to TRBJ2-5; D is unclear. The CDR3 is made up of 12 amino acids. V dropped 4 bases and J dropped 11 bases, with 14 bases sitting between them. The germline V gene has CDR1 MNHNY and CDR2 SVGAGI (reference sequence). CDR3 sequence reads: CASSSQMGSQYF. Written as DNA, the CDR3 is TGTGCCAGCAGTTCTCAGATGGGGTCTCAGTACTTC.

This chain joins TRBV6-6 and TRBJ2-6; D gene ambiguous. Germline V gene lookup returns CDR1 MNHNY and CDR2 SVGAGI (reference sequence). V lost 0 bases to trimming and J lost 4 bases, with 13 bases between them. CDR3 size: 17 residues. The CDR3 sequence is CASSYSVGSRGANVLTF. The CDR3 DNA reads as TGTGCCAGCAGTTACTCTGTCGGTTCGAGAGGGGCCAACGTCCTGACTTTC.

The J gene is TRBJ1-1, the V gene TRBV4-1, with 8 bases identical to TRBD1. This CDR3 has 16 amino acids. Germline assignment: CDR1 MGHRA and CDR2 YSYEKL. V dropped 6 bases and J dropped 3; count of bases not matched to a gene: 12. The CDR3 loop reads CASRISGGALDTEAFF. The CDR3 DNA sequence: TGCGCCAGCAGAATTTCAGGGGGCGCACTGGACACTGAAGCTTTCTTT.

This clonotype turned up a few times. J is TRBJ1-6 and V is TRBV28; D remains unclear. The CDR3 length is 15 residues. Trimming stripped 2 bases from V and 9 bases from J, with 14 bases between. Germline CDR1 MDHEN, CDR2 SYDVKM. The CDR3 DNA reads TGTGCCAGCAGTTTAGTAGGCGTGGTTTCTTCACCCCTCCACTTT. As protein: CASSLVGVVSSPLHF.

This chain joins TRBV5-4 and TRBJ2-7, with a possible D match to TRBD2 (5 bases). Germline loops: CDR1 SGHNT, CDR2 YYREEE (reference sequence). V was pared by 2 bases and J by 5 bases, with 8 bases between. This CDR3 is built from 12 residues. CDR3 in DNA: TGTGCCAGCAGCTTTCCGGGGAACGAGCAGTACTTC. Protein sequence: CASSFPGNEQYF.

This clonotype has a handful of counts. The chain links TRBV7-3 to TRBJ2-7, with TRBD2 identical over 15 bases. This CDR3 is 17 amino acids long. J was trimmed by 2 bases and V by 3 bases; bases with no gene match: 5. Germline CDR1 and CDR2: SGHTA and FQGTGA. The CDR3 nucleotides are TGTGCCAGCAGCTTGAGGGGACTAGCGGGGGGCCCCTACGAGCAGTACTTC. Its protein product is CASSLRGLAGGPYEQYF.

The rearrangement uses TRBV9 and TRBJ2-3, with 12 bases identical to TRBD2. Germline V gene data show CDR1 as SGDLS and CDR2 as YYNGEE. V lost 0 bases, J lost 5 bases, and 7 bases stayed unmatched. This CDR3 contains 17 residues. The CDR3: CASSVVASGGAGDTQYF. The CDR3, as DNA: TGTGCCAGCAGCGTAGTAGCTAGCGGGGGGGCCGGAGATACGCAGTATTTT. Together with reference TRBV9 and TRBJ2-3, the CDR3 gives the full variable domain: DSGVTQTPKHLITATGQRVTLRCSPRSGDLSVYWYQQSLDQGLQFLIQYYNGEERAKGNILERFSAQQFPDLHSELNLSSLELGDSALYFCASSVVASGGAGDTQYFGPGTRLTVL.

The table lists this clonotype with a few counts. The genes are TRBV5-1 and TRBJ2-1; maybe TRBD1 (6 bases). The germline gives CDR1 SGHRS, CDR2 YFSETQ. The V end was cut by 4 bases, the J end by 2 bases, with 19 bases between. The CDR3 runs to 17 residues. The CDR3 loop reads CASSNSPGHKTYNEQFF. The CDR3, as DNA: TGCGCCAGCAGCAACTCCCCGGGACATAAGACCTACAATGAGCAGTTCTTC.

This clonotype was counted a few times. The chain employs TRBV15 and TRBJ1-1, with a weak D call TRBD1 (6 bases). The CDR3 consists of 14 residues. V was pared by 8 bases and J by 4 bases, with 17 bases between. Looked up from germline, CDR1 is LNHNV and CDR2 is YYDKDF (reference sequence). CDR3 in DNA: TGTGCCACCGAAAAGAGGGGGAAGGGCACTGAAGCTTTCTTT. Protein: CATEKRGKGTEAFF. The full variable domain, in which reference TRBV15 and TRBJ1-1 provide the parts outside the CDR3, is DAMVIQNPRYQVTQFGKPVTLSCSQTLNHNVMYWYQQKSSQAPKLLFHYYDKDFNNEADTPDNFQSRRPNTSFCFLDIRSPGLGDTAMYLCATEKRGKGTEAFFGQGTRLTVV.

The gene calls are TRBV7-2 and TRBJ2-2, with 8 bases fitting TRBD1. The length of the CDR3 is 15 residues. V lost 3 bases, J lost 7 bases, and 7 bases stayed unmatched. Germline V gene lookup returns CDR1 SGHTA and CDR2 FQGNSA. CDR3 amino acids: CASSFSTGVGGELFF. The DNA for the CDR3 is TGTGCCAGCAGCTTTTCGACAGGGGTGGGCGGGGAGCTGTTTTTT.

The V gene is TRBV29-1, the J gene TRBJ2-5; 11 bases line up with TRBD1. Trimming removed 6 bases from V and 5 bases from J; junction bases left unmatched: 8. Germline V CDR1 and CDR2: SQVTM, ANQGSEA. The CDR3 extends over 14 amino acids. The CDR3 DNA sequence: TGCAGCGTAGGCCCGGGACAGGGGGGGGAGACCCAGTACTTC. It specifies CSVGPGQGGETQYF.

This clonotype was seen only a few times. The gene calls are TRBV6-2 or TRBV6-3 and TRBJ2-5, with TRBD2 identical over 12 bases. Germline V gene lookup returns CDR1 MNHEY and CDR2 SVGEGT. This CDR3 comprises 15 residues. The V segment lost 7 bases and the J segment 4 bases; nucleotides outside the gene matches: 7. CDR3 amino acids: CASIPGLAGPETQYF. CDR3 nucleotide sequence: TGTGCCAGCATACCCGGACTAGCGGGGCCAGAGACCCAGTACTTC.

V usage is TRBV6-5 and J usage is TRBJ2-5; D not resolved. CDR1 MNHEY and CDR2 SVGAGI come from the germline V gene. The CDR3 consists of 12 residues. Trimming cost V 7 bases and J 2 bases, with 8 bases left between them. The CDR3 bases are TGTGCCAGCACCTCAACTCAAGAGACCCAGTACTTC. Its protein product is CASTSTQETQYF.

This clonotype turned up a few times. Written as DNA, the CDR3 is TGTGCCAGCAGCTCCCCGGGAGGCGGGGGCCTGGAGCAGTACTTC. It translates to CASSSPGGGGLEQYF. The J gene is TRBJ2-7, the V gene TRBV7-2; possible D gene TRBD2, 7 bases. The ends were cut back, 4 bases at V and 7 bases at J, with 20 bases in the middle. The CDR3 covers 15 residues. The V gene's germline CDR1 is SGHTA and CDR2 FQGNSA.

This chain links TRBV7-3 with TRBJ2-1; D gene uncertain. V was clipped by 4 bases and J by 5 bases, with 12 bases between them. CDR1 and CDR2 from the germline V gene are SGHTA and FQGTGA. CDR3 length: 14 amino acids. The CDR3 region has the DNA TGTGCCAGCAGCTCCCCCGGCAGCAACAATGAGCAGTTCTTC. Its translation is CASSSPGSNNEQFF.

Many counts were recorded for this clonotype. This chain uses TRBV7-9 with TRBJ2-1; perhaps TRBD2 as D (6 bases). This CDR3 comprises 14 residues. Trimming left V 8 bases short and J 5 bases short, with 16 bases between. The V gene's germline CDR1 is SEHNR and CDR2 FQNEAQ (reference sequence). The CDR3 protein is CASRPGGWDNEQFF. The CDR3 nucleotides read TGTGCCAGCCGCCCCGGGGGTTGGGACAATGAGCAGTTCTTC. Together with reference TRBV7-9 and TRBJ2-1, the CDR3 gives the full variable domain: DTGVSQNPRHKITKRGQNVTFRCDPISEHNRLYWYRQTLGQGPEFLTYFQNEAQLEKSRLLSDRFSAERPKGSFSTLEIQRTEQGDSAMYLCASRPGGWDNEQFFGPGTRLTVL.

The genes are TRBV9 and TRBJ2-1; D may match TRBD1 or TRBD2 (5 bases each). V was trimmed by 4 bases and J by 0 bases, leaving 11 bases between them. This CDR3 has 15 amino acids. The germline gives CDR1 SGDLS, CDR2 YYNGEE. The DNA for the CDR3 is TGTGCCAGCAGCCCGGGACCGATCTCCTACAATGAGCAGTTCTTC. Translation: CASSPGPISYNEQFF.

This clonotype was detected a few times. The chain recombines TRBV15 with TRBJ1-5, with 10 nucleotides matching TRBD1. The length of the CDR3 is 18 residues. CDR1 is LNHNV and CDR2 is YYDKDF in the germline V gene (reference sequence). Trimming took 1 base from V and 0 from J; bases not matched to a gene: 6. The CDR3 loop reads CATSRGGQGIDSNQPQHF. The CDR3 region has the DNA TGTGCCACCAGCAGAGGGGGACAGGGGATAGATAGCAATCAGCCCCAGCATTTT. The variable domain in full, completed from reference TRBV15 and TRBJ1-5, reads DAMVIQNPRYQVTQFGKPVTLSCSQTLNHNVMYWYQQKSSQAPKLLFHYYDKDFNNEADTPDNFQSRRPNTSFCFLDIRSPGLGDTAMYLCATSRGGQGIDSNQPQHFGDGTRLSIL.

This clonotype was detected a few times. The rearrangement joins TRBV7-2 to TRBJ2-5; D not resolved. CDR3 length: 14 amino acids. The germline V and J ends were trimmed by 2 bases and 1 base, with 8 bases remaining between them. Looked up from germline, CDR1 is SGHTA and CDR2 is FQGNSA. CDR3 protein: CASSLIRSQETQYF. Written as DNA, the CDR3 is TGTGCCAGCAGCTTAATCCGGAGCCAAGAGACCCAGTACTTC. Variable domain in full (rest from reference TRBV7-2 and TRBJ2-5): GAGVSQSPSNKVTEKGKDVELRCDPISGHTALYWYRQSLGQGLEFLIYFQGNSAPDKSGLPSDRFSAERTGGSVSTLTIQRTQQEDSAVYLCASSLIRSQETQYFGPGTRLLVL.

At least ten counts were recorded for this clonotype. This rearrangement joins TRBV7-3 to TRBJ2-3, with D tentatively TRBD1 (5 bases). This CDR3 region has 15 residues. The V end was cut by 6 bases, the J end by 2 bases, with 15 bases between. Germline V CDR1 and CDR2: SGHTA, FQGTGA. The CDR3 bases are TGTGCCAGCAGTTGGGGCGCTAGTCCCACAGATACGCAGTATTTT. Translated: CASSWGASPTDTQYF.

This chain links TRBV3-1 with TRBJ2-2; D might be TRBD2 (5 bases). CDR1 and CDR2 from the germline V gene are LGHDT and YNNKEL (reference sequence). V was pared by 1 base and J by 7 bases, with 7 bases between. The CDR3 length is 13 residues. CDR3 sequence: CASSQVEGGELFF. CDR3 DNA: TGTGCCAGCAGCCAAGTCGAGGGCGGGGAGCTGTTTTTT.

This clonotype was detected a few times. The rearrangement links TRBV12-3 or TRBV12-4 to TRBJ2-7, with TRBD1 matching 8 bases. The ends lost 6 bases at V and 5 bases at J; junction bases unmatched: 15. CDR3 length equals 16 residues. CDR3 loop: CASRRGQGAEIDEQYF. The CDR3 nucleotides read TGTGCCAGCAGACGAGGTCAGGGGGCAGAAATCGACGAGCAGTACTTC.

This clonotype was counted only a few times. The rearrangement links TRBV12-3 or TRBV12-4 to TRBJ1-1; 10 bases are a match to TRBD1. There are 16 residues in the CDR3. V dropped 5 bases and J dropped 5; count of bases not matched to a gene: 11. CDR3 DNA sequence: TGTGCCAGCAGTCCCCCCCGGGACAGGGGATGGACTGAAGCTTTCTTT. It codes for CASSPPRDRGWTEAFF.

CDR3 coding DNA: TGTGCCAGCAGCCTAAATGGACAGCGGGGTCTCTATGGCTACACCTTC. Translation gives CASSLNGQRGLYGYTF. This chain joins TRBV3-1 and TRBJ1-2; possible D gene TRBD1, 6 bases. CDR1 LGHDT and CDR2 YNNKEL come from the germline V gene (reference sequence). The CDR3 length is 16 residues. The V and J ends lost 4 bases and 4 bases respectively, with 19 bases between them. The full variable domain, rest sourced from reference TRBV3-1 and TRBJ1-2, is DTAVSQTPKYLVTQMGNDKSIKCEQNLGHDTMYWYKQDSKKFLKIMFSYNNKELIINETVPNRFSPKSPDKAHLNLHINSLELGDSAVYFCASSLNGQRGLYGYTFGSGTRLTVV.